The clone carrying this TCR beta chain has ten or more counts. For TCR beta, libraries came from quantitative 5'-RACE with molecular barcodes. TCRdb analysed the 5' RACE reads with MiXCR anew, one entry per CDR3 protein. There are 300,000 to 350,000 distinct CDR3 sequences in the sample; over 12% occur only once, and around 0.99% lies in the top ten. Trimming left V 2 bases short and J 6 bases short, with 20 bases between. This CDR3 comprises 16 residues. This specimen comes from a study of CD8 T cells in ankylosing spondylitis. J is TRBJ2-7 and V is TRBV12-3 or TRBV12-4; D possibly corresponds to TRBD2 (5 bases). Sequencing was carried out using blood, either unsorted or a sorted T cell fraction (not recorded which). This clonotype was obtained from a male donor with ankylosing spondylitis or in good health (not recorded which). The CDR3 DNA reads TGTGCCAGCAGTTTAAGTCGGGTGAGGGATGGTCGCGAGCAGTACTTC. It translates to CASSLSRVRDGREQYF.